These 9 T cell receptor beta chains were sequenced from one sample in a study of molecular identifiers for immune sequencing clone quantification. TCRdb fed the PCR reads into MiXCR, producing one record per CDR3 protein. This table holds around 480,000 distinct CDR3 sequences, approximately 25% found once. The sample consisted of naive CD8+ T cells from blood, with Jurkat cell RNA spiked in. The subset is: FACS-sorted CD8+CD4-CCR7+CD45RA+ naive T cells. These receptors were collected from a human donor in good health. Some libraries in this study had Jurkat cell RNA spiked in.

This clonotype was observed a few times. As DNA, the CDR3 is TGTGCCAGCAGCCCGTGGACTAGCGGGATCCTCCGCGAGACCCAGTACTTC. Protein: CASSPWTSGILRETQYF. The gene calls are TRBV11-2 and TRBJ2-5, with 12 bases fitting TRBD2. V shed 5 bases and J 5 bases; nucleotides not matched to a gene: 12. The V gene's germline CDR1 is SGHAT and CDR2 FQNNGV. CDR3 size: 17 residues.

This clonotype was counted many times. The V gene is TRBV2, the J gene TRBJ2-3; D gene ambiguous. This CDR3 region has 14 residues. CDR1 SNHLY and CDR2 FYNNEI come from the germline V gene. Trimming shortened V by 2 bases and J by 2 bases, and 8 bases separated the two germline ends. This CDR3 reads CASSEPGSTDTQYF. The CDR3 DNA follows: TGTGCCAGCAGTGAACCGGGTTCCACAGATACGCAGTATTTT.

In regard to this clonotype: This may come from a read error, since a much larger clone is one base off. This sequence joins TRBV11-2 and TRBJ2-1; 8 nucleotides match TRBD1. The trim removed 1 base at V and 2 bases at J, leaving 13 bases unmatched. The CDR3 spans 19 residues. Germline V gene data show CDR1 as SGHAT and CDR2 as FQNNGV. The CDR3 spells CASSLGALTGAFTYNEQFF. In DNA, the CDR3 is TGTGCCAGCAGCTTAGGGGCCTTGACAGGGGCGTTCACCTACAATGAGCAGTTCTTC.

The rearrangement links TRBV30 to TRBJ2-3; TRBD1 is a possible D gene (6 bases). There are 14 residues in the CDR3. CDR1 and CDR2 from the germline V gene are GTSNPN and SVGIG (reference sequence). V lost 4 bases, J lost 5 bases, and 16 bases lay in between. For the CDR3, the DNA is TGTGCCTGGACCCTCCAGGGGTTTGGAGATACGCAGTATTTT. Encoded protein: CAWTLQGFGDTQYF.

The table lists this clonotype with many counts. V and J are TRBV5-6 and TRBJ1-4; the match to TRBD1 covers 8 bases. Trimming cost V 4 bases and J 7 bases; bases outside gene matches: 9. CDR1 and CDR2 (germline): SGHDT, YYEEEE. There are 15 residues in the CDR3. The CDR3 region is CASSPGTGRPEKLFF. The DNA for the CDR3 is TGTGCCAGCAGCCCCGGGACAGGACGACCTGAAAAACTGTTTTTT.

Of note for this clonotype: A junction boundary mismatches the germline segment, possibly from a read error. V gene TRBV18 combines with J gene TRBJ1-1; D unclear. The CDR3 covers 14 residues. Germline CDR1 reads KGHSH; CDR2 reads LQKENI. The CDR3 spells CASSPPANNHEASF. The DNA of the CDR3 is TGTGCCAGCTCACCACCGGCTAATAATCATGAAGCTTCCTTT.

On this clonotype itself: In this CDR3 the conserved last residue, phenylalanine or tryptophan, is missing, so a read error is likely. V and J are TRBV7-2 and TRBJ2-7, with D tentatively TRBD2 (5 bases). The CDR3 length is 13 residues. Trimming pared 5 bases from V and 6 bases from J, leaving 14 bases between. Looked up from germline, CDR1 is SGHTA and CDR2 is FQGNSA. This CDR3 is CASSARGQVEQYL. The CDR3 DNA reads TGTGCCAGCAGCGCAAGAGGGCAGGTCGAGCAGTACCTC.

The chain links TRBV27 to TRBJ2-2; TRBD2 agrees at 8 bases. CDR1 MNHEY and CDR2 SMNVEV come from the germline V gene (reference sequence). V lost 8 bases, J lost 4 bases, and 12 bases stayed unmatched. CDR3 length: 16 residues. The CDR3 region is CASGWAAGGSTGELFF. The DNA of the CDR3 is TGTGCCAGCGGCTGGGCGGCGGGGGGTTCCACCGGGGAGCTGTTTTTT.

The rearrangement links TRBV5-1 to TRBJ1-5; D remains unclear. The CDR3 totals 17 residues. Deletions cut 1 base from V and 3 bases from J, with 17 bases between. Germline CDR1 and CDR2: SGHRS and YFSETQ. CDR3 sequence reads: CASSLWPKDGFNQPQHF. In nucleotides, the CDR3 is TGCGCCAGCAGCTTGTGGCCAAAGGACGGATTCAATCAGCCCCAGCATTTT. Looking up the rest from reference TRBV5-1 and TRBJ1-5 gives the full variable domain: KAGVTQTPRYLIKTRGQQVTLSCSPISGHRSVSWYQQTPGQGLQFLFEYFSETQRNKGNFPGRFSGRQFSNSRSEMNVSTLELGDSALYLCASSLWPKDGFNQPQHFGDGTRLSIL.